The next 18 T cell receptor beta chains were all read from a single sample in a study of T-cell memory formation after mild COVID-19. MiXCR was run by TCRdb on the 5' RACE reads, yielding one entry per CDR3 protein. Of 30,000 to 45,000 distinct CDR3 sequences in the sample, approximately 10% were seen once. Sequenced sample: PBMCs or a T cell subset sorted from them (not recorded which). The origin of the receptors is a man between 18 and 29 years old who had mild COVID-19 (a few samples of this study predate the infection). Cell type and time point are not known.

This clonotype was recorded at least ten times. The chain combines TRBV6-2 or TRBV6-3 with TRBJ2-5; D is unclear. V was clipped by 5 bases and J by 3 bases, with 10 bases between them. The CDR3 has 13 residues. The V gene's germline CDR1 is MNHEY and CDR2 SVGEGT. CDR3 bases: TGTGCCAGCAGTCCGGACGAAAAAGAGACCCAGTACTTC. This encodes CASSPDEKETQYF.

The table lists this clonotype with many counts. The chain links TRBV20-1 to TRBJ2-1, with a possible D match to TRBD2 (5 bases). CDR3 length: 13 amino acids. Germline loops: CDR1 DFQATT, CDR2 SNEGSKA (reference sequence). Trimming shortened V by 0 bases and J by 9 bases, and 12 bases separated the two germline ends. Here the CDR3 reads CSARDPSGIEQFF. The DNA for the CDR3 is TGCAGTGCTAGAGATCCAAGCGGAATTGAGCAGTTCTTC.

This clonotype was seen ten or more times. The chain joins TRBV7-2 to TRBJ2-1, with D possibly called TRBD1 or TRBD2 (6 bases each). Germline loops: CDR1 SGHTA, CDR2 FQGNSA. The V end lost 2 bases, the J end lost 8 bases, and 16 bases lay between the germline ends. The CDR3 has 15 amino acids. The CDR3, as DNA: TGTGCCAGCAGCTTAAGGAGGGGGGCAGTATATGAGCAGTTCTTC. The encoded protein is CASSLRRGAVYEQFF.

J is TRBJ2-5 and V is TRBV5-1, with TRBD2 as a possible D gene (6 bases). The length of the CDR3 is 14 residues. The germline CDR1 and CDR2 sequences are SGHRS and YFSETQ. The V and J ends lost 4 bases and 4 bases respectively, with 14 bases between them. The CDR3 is CASSPDRAGETQYF. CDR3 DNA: TGCGCCAGCAGCCCCGACAGAGCGGGAGAGACCCAGTACTTC.

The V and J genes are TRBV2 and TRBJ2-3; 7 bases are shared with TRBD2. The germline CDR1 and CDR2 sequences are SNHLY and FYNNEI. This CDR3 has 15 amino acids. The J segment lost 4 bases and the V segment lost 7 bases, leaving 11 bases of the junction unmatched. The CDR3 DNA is TGTGCCAGCATGAGGCTAGCGGCGAATTCAGATACGCAGTATTTT. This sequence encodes CASMRLAANSDTQYF. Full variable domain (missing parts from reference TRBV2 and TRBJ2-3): EPEVTQTPSHQVTQMGQEVILRCVPISNHLYFYWYRQILGQKVEFLVSFYNNEISEKSEIFDDQFSVERPDGSNFTLKIRSTKLEDSAMYFCASMRLAANSDTQYFGPGTRLTVL.

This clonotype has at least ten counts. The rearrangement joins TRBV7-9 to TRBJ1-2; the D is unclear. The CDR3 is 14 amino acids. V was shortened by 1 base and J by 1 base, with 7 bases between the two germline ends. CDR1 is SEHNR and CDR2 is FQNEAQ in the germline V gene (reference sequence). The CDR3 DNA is TGTGCCAGCAGCTTAGAGGAGGGTAACTATGGCTACACCTTC. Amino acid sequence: CASSLEEGNYGYTF.

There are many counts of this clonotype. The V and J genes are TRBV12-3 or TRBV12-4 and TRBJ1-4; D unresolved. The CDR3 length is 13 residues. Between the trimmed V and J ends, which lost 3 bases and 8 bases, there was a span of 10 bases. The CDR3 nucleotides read TGTGCCAGCAGTTTTCTCTTTGGAGAAAAACTGTTTTTT. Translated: CASSFLFGEKLFF.

In DNA, the CDR3 is TGTGCCAGCAGCTCCTCGACGGCGGATACGCAGTATTTT. It yields the protein CASSSSTADTQYF. This rearrangement joins TRBV7-3 to TRBJ2-3; D not certain. Deletions cut 4 bases from V and 6 bases from J, with 11 bases between. The germline CDR1 and CDR2 sequences are SGHTA and FQGTGA. The CDR3 length is 13 residues.

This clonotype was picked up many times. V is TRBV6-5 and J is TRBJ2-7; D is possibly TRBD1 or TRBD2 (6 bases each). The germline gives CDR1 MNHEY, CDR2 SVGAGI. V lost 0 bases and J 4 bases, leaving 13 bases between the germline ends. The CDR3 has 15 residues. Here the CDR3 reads CASSYSIGGQYEQYV. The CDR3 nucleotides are TGTGCCAGCAGTTACTCGATTGGGGGGCAGTACGAGCAGTACGTC.

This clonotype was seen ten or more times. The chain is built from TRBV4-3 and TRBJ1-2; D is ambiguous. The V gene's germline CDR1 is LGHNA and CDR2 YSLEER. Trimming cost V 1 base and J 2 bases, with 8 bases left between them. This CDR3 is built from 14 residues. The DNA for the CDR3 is TGCGCCAGCAGCCAAGTTCCCCCAAACTATGGCTACACCTTC. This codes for CASSQVPPNYGYTF.

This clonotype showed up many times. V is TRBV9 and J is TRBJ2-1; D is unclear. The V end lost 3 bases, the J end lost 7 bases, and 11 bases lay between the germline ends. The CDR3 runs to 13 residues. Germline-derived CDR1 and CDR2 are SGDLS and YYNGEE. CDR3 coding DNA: TGTGCCAGCAGCGCCGGTAGTGGGAATGAGCAGTTCTTC. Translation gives CASSAGSGNEQFF. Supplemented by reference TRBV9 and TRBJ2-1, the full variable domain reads DSGVTQTPKHLITATGQRVTLRCSPRSGDLSVYWYQQSLDQGLQFLIQYYNGEERAKGNILERFSAQQFPDLHSELNLSSLELGDSALYFCASSAGSGNEQFFGPGTRLTVL.

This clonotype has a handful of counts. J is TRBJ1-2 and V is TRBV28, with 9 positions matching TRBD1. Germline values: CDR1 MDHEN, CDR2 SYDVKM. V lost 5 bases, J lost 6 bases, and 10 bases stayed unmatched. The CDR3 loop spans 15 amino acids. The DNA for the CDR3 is TGTGCCAGCAGTCCTCGGGACAGGGCGGACCATGGCTACACCTTC. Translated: CASSPRDRADHGYTF.

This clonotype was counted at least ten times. The CDR3 loop is CASSQGAGTSGVTDTQYF. DNA of the CDR3: TGCGCCAGCAGCCAAGGGGCCGGGACTAGCGGGGTCACAGATACGCAGTATTTT. V gene TRBV4-1 combines with J gene TRBJ2-3, with 13 nucleotides matching TRBD2. The CDR3 is 18 residues long. The germline CDR1 and CDR2 sequences are MGHRA and YSYEKL. The V segment lost 1 base and the J segment 2 bases; nucleotides outside the gene matches: 6.

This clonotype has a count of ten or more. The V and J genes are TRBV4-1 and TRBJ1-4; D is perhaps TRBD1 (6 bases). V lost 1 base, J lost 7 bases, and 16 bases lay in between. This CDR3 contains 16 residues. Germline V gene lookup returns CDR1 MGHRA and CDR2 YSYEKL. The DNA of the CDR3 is TGCGCCAGCAGCCAAGCCGTTGTTGGGGGGCCTGAAAAACTGTTTTTT. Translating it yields CASSQAVVGGPEKLFF.

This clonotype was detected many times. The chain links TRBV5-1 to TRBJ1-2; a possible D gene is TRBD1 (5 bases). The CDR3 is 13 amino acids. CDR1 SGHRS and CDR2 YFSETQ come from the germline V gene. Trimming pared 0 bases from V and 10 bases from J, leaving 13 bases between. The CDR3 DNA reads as TGCGCCAGCAGCTTGGGACAGCCGGCGTTCTACACCTTC. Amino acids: CASSLGQPAFYTF.

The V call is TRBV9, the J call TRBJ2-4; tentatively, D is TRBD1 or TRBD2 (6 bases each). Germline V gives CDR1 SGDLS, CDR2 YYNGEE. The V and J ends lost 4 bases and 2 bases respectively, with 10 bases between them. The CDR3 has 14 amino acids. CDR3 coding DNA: TGTGCCAGCAGCCTAGGGGGGTCCAAAAACATTCAGTACTTC. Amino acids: CASSLGGSKNIQYF.

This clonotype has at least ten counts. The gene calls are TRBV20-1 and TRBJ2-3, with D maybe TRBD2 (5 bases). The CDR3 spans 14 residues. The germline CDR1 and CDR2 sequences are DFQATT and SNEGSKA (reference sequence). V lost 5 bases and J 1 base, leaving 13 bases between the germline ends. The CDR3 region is CSAPLAQGTDTQYF. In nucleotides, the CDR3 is TGCAGTGCTCCTCTAGCTCAGGGCACAGATACGCAGTATTTT.

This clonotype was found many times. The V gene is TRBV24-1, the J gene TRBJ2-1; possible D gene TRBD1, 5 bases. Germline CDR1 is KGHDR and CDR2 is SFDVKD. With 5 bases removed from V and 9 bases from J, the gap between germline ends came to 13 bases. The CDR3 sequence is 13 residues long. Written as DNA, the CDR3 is TGTGCCACCAGTGTGGCAGGGAATTTTGAGCAGTTCTTC. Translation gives CATSVAGNFEQFF.